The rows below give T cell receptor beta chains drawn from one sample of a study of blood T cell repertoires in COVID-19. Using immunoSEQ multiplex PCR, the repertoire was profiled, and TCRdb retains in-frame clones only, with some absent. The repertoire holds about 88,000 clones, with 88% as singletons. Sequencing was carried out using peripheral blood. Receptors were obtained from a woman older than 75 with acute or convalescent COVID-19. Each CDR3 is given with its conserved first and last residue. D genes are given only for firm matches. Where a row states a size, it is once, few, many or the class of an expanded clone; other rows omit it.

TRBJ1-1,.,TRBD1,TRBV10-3,TGTGCCATCAGTACACAGGGGGCCCGAGGAAACACTGAAGCTTTCTTT,CAISTQGARGNTEAFF
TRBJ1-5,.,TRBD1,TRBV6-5,TGTGCCAGCAGCCAGGGGGAAAGGCCCCAGCATTTT,CASSQGERPQHF
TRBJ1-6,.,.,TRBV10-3,TGTGCCATCAGGCCCCGTGGAGGGGACCATAATTCACCCCTCCACTTT,CAIRPRGGDHNSPLHF
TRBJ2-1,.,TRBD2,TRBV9,TGTGCCAGCAGCCCTTTCCAGCGGGGGAGCTCCTACAATGAGCAGTTCTTC,CASSPFQRGSSYNEQFF
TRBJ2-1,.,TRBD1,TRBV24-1,TGTGCCACCAGTGATTATTGGGGACAGGGGGTCAATGAGCAGTTCTTC,CATSDYWGQGVNEQFF
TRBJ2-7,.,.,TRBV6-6,TGTGCCAGCAGTTACTACTCCGGGACTGCAGGGGAGCAGTACTTC,CASSYYSGTAGEQYF
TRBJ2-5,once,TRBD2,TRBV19,TGTGCCACTGGGACTAGCGGGGGGTCCCAGTACTTC,CATGTSGGSQYF
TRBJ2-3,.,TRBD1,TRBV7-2,TGTGCCAGCAGCCAACAGGGGGCGATGAGCGCAGATACGCAGTATTTT,CASSQQGAMSADTQYF
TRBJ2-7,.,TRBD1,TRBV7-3,TGTGCCAGCAGCTTAGGCTCTGGGACAGGCGTAACCTACGAGCAGTACTTC,CASSLGSGTGVTYEQYF
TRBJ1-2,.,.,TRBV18,TGTGCCAGCTCACCCGCCTCGGGACATTCCTCGTATGGCTACACCTTC,CASSPASGHSSYGYTF
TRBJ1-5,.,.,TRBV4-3,TGCGCCAGCAGCCAAGTACTGAATCAGCCCCAGCATTTT,CASSQVLNQPQHF
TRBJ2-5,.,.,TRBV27,TGTGCCAGCAGTTTACAGGGGCTGGCAGAGACCCAGTACTTC,CASSLQGLAETQYF
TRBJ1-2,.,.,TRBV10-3,TGTGCCATCAGTGAGCCGAACAGGGATGGCTACACCTTC,CAISEPNRDGYTF
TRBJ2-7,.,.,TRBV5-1,TGCGCCAGCAGCTACCGACAGGGAGGAGGCGAGCAGTACTTC,CASSYRQGGGEQYF
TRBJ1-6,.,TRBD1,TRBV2,TGTGCCAGCAGTGGGGGGACAGGGCCCCTTTCACCCCTCCACTTT,CASSGGTGPLSPLHF
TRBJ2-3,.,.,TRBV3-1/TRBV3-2,TGTGCCAGCAGCCAACTAAGCACAGATACGCAGTATTTT,CASSQLSTDTQYF
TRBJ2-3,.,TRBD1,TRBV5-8,TGTGCCAGCAGCTTGAGAGGGGGCAGAACAGATACGCAGTATTTT,CASSLRGGRTDTQYF
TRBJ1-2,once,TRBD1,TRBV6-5,TGTGCCAGTCTAACAGGGGGCGTCTATGGCTACACCTTC,CASLTGGVYGYTF
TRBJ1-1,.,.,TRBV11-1,TGTGCCAGCAGTGACATGAACACTGAAGCTTTCTTT,CASSDMNTEAFF
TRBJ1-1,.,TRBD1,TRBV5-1,TGCGCCAGCAGCTCACCGGGACAGGGGGGCACTGAAGCTTTCTTT,CASSSPGQGGTEAFF
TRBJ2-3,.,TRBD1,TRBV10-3,TGTGCCATCAGCTTCGGGACAGGGACAGATACGCAGTATTTT,CAISFGTGTDTQYF
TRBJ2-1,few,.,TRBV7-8,TGTGCCAGCAGCTTAGCATGGGGGGGCGGGTACAATGAGCAGTTCTTC,CASSLAWGGGYNEQFF
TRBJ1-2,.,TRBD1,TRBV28,TGTGCCAGCCTTGGGGGCGACAGGGCTCACTATGGCTACACCTTC,CASLGGDRAHYGYTF
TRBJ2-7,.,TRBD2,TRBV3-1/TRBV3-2,TGTGCCAGCAGCCAGCAGCGGGGGGAGGGTTACGAGCAGTACTTC,CASSQQRGEGYEQYF
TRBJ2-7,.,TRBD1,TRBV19,TGTGCCAGTAGTATTGGGGTAGGGACAGGTAATCAGCAGTACTTC,CASSIGVGTGNQQYF
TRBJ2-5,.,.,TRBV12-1,TGTGCCAGCAGCTCCCCGTGCCCTAGCGGGAGGAGACAAGAGACCCAGTACTTC,CASSSPCPSGRRQETQYF
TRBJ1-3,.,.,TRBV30,TGTGCCTCCAGACAACCGGACAGTCTGTATTATTTT,CASRQPDSLYYF
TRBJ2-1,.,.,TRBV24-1,TGTGCCAGTCAGCGGACAGCCTACAATGAGCAGTTCTTC,CASQRTAYNEQFF
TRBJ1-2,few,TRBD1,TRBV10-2,TGCGCCAGCTCCCCCGGGACAGGGGTCTATGGCTACACCTTC,CASSPGTGVYGYTF
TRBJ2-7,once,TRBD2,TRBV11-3,TGTGCCAGCAGCTTAGGGACTAGCCAACTCGGGGAGCAGTACTTC,CASSLGTSQLGEQYF
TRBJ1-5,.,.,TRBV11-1,TGTGCCAGCAGCAGGGACACCAATCAGCCCCAGCATTTT,CASSRDTNQPQHF
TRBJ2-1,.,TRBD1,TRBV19,TGTGCCAGTAGTATCAGAGGGACAGGGGCCATCTCCTCCTACAATGAGCAGTTCTTC,CASSIRGTGAISSYNEQFF